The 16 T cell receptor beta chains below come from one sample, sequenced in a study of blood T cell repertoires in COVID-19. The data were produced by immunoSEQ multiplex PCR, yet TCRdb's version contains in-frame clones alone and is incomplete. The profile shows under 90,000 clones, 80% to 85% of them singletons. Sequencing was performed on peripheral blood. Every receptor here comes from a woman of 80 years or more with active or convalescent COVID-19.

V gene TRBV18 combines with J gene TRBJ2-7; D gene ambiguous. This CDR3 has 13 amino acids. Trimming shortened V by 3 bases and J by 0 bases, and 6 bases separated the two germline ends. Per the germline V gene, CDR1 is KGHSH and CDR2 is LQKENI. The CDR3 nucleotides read TGTGCCAGCTCACCTCGGAGCTCCTACGAGCAGTACTTC. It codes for CASSPRSSYEQYF.

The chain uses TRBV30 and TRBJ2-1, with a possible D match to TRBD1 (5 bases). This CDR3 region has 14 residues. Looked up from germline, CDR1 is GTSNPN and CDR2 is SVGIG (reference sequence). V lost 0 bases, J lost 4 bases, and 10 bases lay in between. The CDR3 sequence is CAWSVGAGYNEQFF. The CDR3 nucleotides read TGTGCCTGGAGTGTTGGGGCAGGTTACAATGAGCAGTTCTTC.

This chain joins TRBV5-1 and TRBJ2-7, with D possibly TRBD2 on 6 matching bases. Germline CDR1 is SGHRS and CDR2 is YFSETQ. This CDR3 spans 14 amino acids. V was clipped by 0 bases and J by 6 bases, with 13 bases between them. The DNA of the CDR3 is TGCGCCAGCAGCTTGGAGGAGGGGTCGATCGAGCAGTACTTC. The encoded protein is CASSLEEGSIEQYF.

The CDR3 sequence is CASSPSSGGSSYEQYF. In DNA, the CDR3 is TGTGCCAGCAGCCCCAGTAGCGGGGGCAGCTCCTACGAGCAGTACTTC. The chain is built from TRBV5-4 and TRBJ2-7, with 9 bases fitting TRBD2. CDR1 and CDR2 (germline): SGHNT, YYREEE (reference sequence). The ends lost 4 bases at V and 0 bases at J; junction bases unmatched: 8. This CDR3 has 16 residues.

The CDR3: CASSGTGARGYTF. The CDR3 DNA is TGTGCCAGCAGTGGGACAGGGGCCAGGGGCTACACCTTC. The chain links TRBV25-1 to TRBJ1-2; 9 bases map to TRBD1. V was pared by 4 bases and J by 8 bases, with 5 bases of the junction left unmatched. The CDR3 runs to 13 residues. Per germline, CDR1 MGHDK and CDR2 SYGVNS.

CDR3 region: CASSLFRGSGNTIYF. Written as DNA, the CDR3 is TGTGCCAGCAGCTTATTCCGGGGCTCTGGAAACACCATATATTTT. This chain links TRBV7-9 with TRBJ1-3, with D hard to call. V was trimmed by 2 bases and J by 0 bases, leaving 8 bases between them. The germline V gene has CDR1 SEHNR and CDR2 FQNEAQ (reference sequence). The CDR3 consists of 15 residues.

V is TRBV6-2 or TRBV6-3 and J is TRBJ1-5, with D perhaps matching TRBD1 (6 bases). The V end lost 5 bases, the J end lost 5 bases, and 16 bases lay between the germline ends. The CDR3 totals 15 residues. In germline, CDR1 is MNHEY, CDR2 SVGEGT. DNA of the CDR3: TGTGCCAGCAGTACCTCATCAGGGGAAGATCAGCCCCAGCATTTT. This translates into CASSTSSGEDQPQHF.

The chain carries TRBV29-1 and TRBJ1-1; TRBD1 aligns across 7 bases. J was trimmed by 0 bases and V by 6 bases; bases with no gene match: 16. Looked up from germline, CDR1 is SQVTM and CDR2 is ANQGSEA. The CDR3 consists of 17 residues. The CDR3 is CSVGRGTGDLLNTEAFF. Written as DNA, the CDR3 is TGCAGCGTCGGGAGGGGTACAGGGGACCTCCTGAACACTGAAGCTTTCTTT. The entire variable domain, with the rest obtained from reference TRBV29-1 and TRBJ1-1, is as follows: SAVISQKPSRDICQRGTSLTIQCQVDSQVTMMFWYRQQPGQSLTLIATANQGSEATYESGFVIDKFPISRPNLTFSTLTVSNMSPEDSSIYLCSVGRGTGDLLNTEAFFGQGTRLTVV.

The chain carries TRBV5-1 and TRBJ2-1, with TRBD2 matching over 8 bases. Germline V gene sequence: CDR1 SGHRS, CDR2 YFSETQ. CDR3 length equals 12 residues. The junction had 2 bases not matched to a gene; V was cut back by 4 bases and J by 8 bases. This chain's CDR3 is CASSEAGDEQFF. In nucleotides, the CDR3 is TGCGCCAGCAGCGAAGCGGGAGATGAGCAGTTCTTC.

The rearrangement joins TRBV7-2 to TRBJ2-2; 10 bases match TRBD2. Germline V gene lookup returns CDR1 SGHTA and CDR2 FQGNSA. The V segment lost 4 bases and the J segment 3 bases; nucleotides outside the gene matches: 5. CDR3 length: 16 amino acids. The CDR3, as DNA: TGTGCCAGCAGCTCCGTAGCGGGAGGTCACACCGGGGAGCTGTTTTTT. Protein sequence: CASSSVAGGHTGELFF.

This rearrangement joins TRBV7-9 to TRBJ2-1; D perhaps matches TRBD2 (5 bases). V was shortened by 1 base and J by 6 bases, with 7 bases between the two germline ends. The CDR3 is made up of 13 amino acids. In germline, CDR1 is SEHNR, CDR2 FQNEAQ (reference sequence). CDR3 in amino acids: CASSLERTNEQFF. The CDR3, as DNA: TGTGCCAGCAGCTTAGAGCGGACCAATGAGCAGTTCTTC.

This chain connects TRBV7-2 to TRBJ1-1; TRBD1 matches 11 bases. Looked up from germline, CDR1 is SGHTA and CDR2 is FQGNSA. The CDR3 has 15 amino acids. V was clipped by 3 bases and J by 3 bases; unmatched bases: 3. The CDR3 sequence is CASSFGTGGYTEAFF. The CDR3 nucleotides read TGTGCCAGCAGCTTTGGGACAGGGGGTTACACTGAAGCTTTCTTT.

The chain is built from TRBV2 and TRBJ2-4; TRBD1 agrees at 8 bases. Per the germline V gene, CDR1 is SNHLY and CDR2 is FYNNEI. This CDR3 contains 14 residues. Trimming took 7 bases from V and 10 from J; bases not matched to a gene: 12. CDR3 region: CASKGQAEGGIQYF. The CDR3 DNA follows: TGTGCCAGCAAGGGACAGGCCGAAGGGGGAATTCAGTACTTC.

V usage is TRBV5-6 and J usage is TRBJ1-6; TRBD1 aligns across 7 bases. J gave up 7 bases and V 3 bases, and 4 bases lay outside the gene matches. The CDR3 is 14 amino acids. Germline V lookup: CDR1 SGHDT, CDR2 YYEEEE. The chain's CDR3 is CASSSDRANSPLHF. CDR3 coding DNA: TGTGCCAGCAGCTCAGACAGGGCCAATTCACCCCTCCACTTT.

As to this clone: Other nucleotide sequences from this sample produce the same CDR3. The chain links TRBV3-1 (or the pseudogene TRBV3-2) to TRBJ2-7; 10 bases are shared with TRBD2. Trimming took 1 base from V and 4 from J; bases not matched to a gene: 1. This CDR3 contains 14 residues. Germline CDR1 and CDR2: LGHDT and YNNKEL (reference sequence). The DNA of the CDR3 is TGTGCCAGCAGCCAAGCTAGCGGGGGATACGAGCAGTACTTC. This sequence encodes CASSQASGGYEQYF.

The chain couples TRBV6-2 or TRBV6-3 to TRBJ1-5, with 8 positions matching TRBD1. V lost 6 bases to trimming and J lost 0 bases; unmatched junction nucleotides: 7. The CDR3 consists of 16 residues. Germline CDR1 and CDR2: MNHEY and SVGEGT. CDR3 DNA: TGTGCCAGCAGCCTGGGACAGGTTTTTAGCAATCAGCCCCAGCATTTT. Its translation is CASSLGQVFSNQPQHF.